These 31 T cell receptor beta chains came from one sample sequenced in a study of cytotoxic CD8 clonotypes in ibrutinib-treated CLL. Some clones are missing from TCRdb's copy, which holds only in-frame ones; the method was immunoSEQ multiplex PCR. This sample has around 310,000 clones, with around four fifths found just once. The sample here was PBMCs, taken before ibrutinib treatment. These receptors all come from a human donor with chronic lymphocytic leukemia.

The rearrangement joins TRBV18 to TRBJ1-5; 7 bases are a match to TRBD1. V gave up 3 bases and J gave up 6 bases; unmatched junction bases: 2. The CDR3 is made up of 13 amino acids. CDR1 KGHSH and CDR2 LQKENI come from the germline V gene. CDR3 in amino acids: CASSPTGAQPQHF. In DNA form, the CDR3 reads TGTGCCAGCTCACCTACAGGGGCTCAGCCCCAGCATTTT.

This clone was counted between two and nine times. The CDR3 loop is CASSQEDLDEQYF. In DNA form, the CDR3 reads TGTGCCAGCAGCCAAGAAGATCTCGACGAGCAGTACTTC. This sequence joins TRBV4-2 and TRBJ2-7; D gene uncertain. Per the germline V gene, CDR1 is LGHNA and CDR2 is YNFKEQ. The CDR3 totals 13 residues. The V gene lost 0 bases and the J gene lost 5 bases, with 8 bases spanning the gap.

J is TRBJ2-3 and V is TRBV7-6; D might be TRBD2 (5 bases). The germline gives CDR1 SGHVS, CDR2 FNYEAQ. V lost 2 bases and J lost 6, with 12 bases in between. CDR3 length: 14 amino acids. The CDR3 coding sequence is TGTGCCAGCAGCTTACCTAGCCTAGGGGATACGCAGTATTTT. Its translation: CASSLPSLGDTQYF.

This clone was picked up a small number of times. J is TRBJ1-5 and V is TRBV15, with 8 bases aligning to TRBD1. After removal of 1 base from V and 6 bases from J, the junction contained 5 bases not matched to a gene. This CDR3 comprises 15 residues. Germline CDR1 LNHNV, CDR2 YYDKDF (reference sequence). CDR3 in amino acids: CATSRGTGRGQPQHF. CDR3 in DNA: TGTGCCACCAGCAGAGGGACAGGGCGCGGTCAGCCCCAGCATTTT.

The V call is TRBV7-6, the J call TRBJ2-6; D gene uncertain. Germline values: CDR1 SGHVS, CDR2 FNYEAQ. The CDR3 totals 18 residues. Trimming pared 1 base from V and 0 bases from J, leaving 13 bases between. The CDR3 sequence: CASSLELPLYSGANVLTF. The CDR3 DNA reads as TGTGCCAGCAGCTTAGAACTACCCCTCTACTCTGGGGCCAACGTCCTGACTTTC.

The chain is built from TRBV9 and TRBJ1-4; 9 positions match TRBD1. V shed 3 bases, J shed 6 bases, and the junction held 6 bases outside the gene matches. The CDR3 totals 15 residues. The germline gives CDR1 SGDLS, CDR2 YYNGEE. CDR3 in amino acids: CASSANRGQDEKLFF. In DNA form, the CDR3 reads TGTGCCAGCAGCGCAAACAGGGGGCAGGATGAAAAACTGTTTTTT.

This CDR3 reads CASSQGLAVIYEQYF. CDR3 nucleotides: TGCGCCAGCAGCCAGGGACTAGCGGTGATCTACGAGCAGTACTTC. The genes are TRBV4-3 and TRBJ2-7, with 11 bases aligning to TRBD2. The junction had 4 bases not matched to a gene; V was cut back by 3 bases and J by 3 bases. Germline CDR1 reads LGHNA; CDR2 reads YSLEER. This CDR3 has 15 amino acids.

The chain couples TRBV29-1 to TRBJ1-1, with 7 nucleotides matching TRBD1. Germline trimming cut 7 bases from V and 2 bases from J; bases unmatched to any gene: 7. Germline CDR1 SQVTM, CDR2 ANQGSEA. This CDR3 is built from 13 residues. The CDR3 is CSGLQGPNTEAFF. The DNA for the CDR3 is TGCAGCGGCCTACAGGGGCCAAACACTGAAGCTTTCTTT. The full variable domain, with the rest looked up from reference TRBV29-1 and TRBJ1-1, is SAVISQKPSRDICQRGTSLTIQCQVDSQVTMMFWYRQQPGQSLTLIATANQGSEATYESGFVIDKFPISRPNLTFSTLTVSNMSPEDSSIYLCSGLQGPNTEAFFGQGTRLTVV.

V is TRBV5-1 and J is TRBJ1-1; 7 positions agree with TRBD1. There are 14 residues in the CDR3. The J segment lost 0 bases and the V segment lost 5 bases, leaving 4 bases of the junction unmatched. CDR1 is SGHRS and CDR2 is YFSETQ in the germline V gene. The CDR3 DNA is TGCGCCAGCAGTCGAGGGACAGTGAACACTGAAGCTTTCTTT. Its protein is CASSRGTVNTEAFF.

The chain recombines TRBV4-1 with TRBJ2-3, with D unclear. The CDR3 contains 14 residues. Trimming took off 0 bases at V and 5 bases at J, with 9 bases between the two ends. In germline, CDR1 is MGHRA, CDR2 YSYEKL. CDR3: CASSQEIRGDTQYF. The CDR3 DNA is TGCGCCAGCAGCCAAGAGATTAGAGGAGATACGCAGTATTTT.

The chain couples TRBV7-3 to TRBJ2-1; a possible D gene is TRBD1 (6 bases). This CDR3 comprises 13 residues. V dropped 6 bases and J dropped 10 bases, with 16 bases sitting between them. Germline V gene sequence: CDR1 SGHTA, CDR2 FQGTGA. The CDR3 loop reads CASSYYGGAEQFF. DNA for the CDR3: TGTGCCAGCAGTTACTATGGGGGCGCGGAGCAGTTCTTC.

This clone has only one observation. The CDR3 reads CAWSTQIDRVGYTF. CDR3 in DNA: TGTGCCTGGAGTACCCAAATTGACAGGGTTGGCTACACCTTC. The V gene is TRBV30, the J gene TRBJ1-2, with 7 bases lining up with TRBD1. V lost 2 bases, J lost 7 bases, and 10 bases stayed unmatched. CDR1 GTSNPN and CDR2 SVGIG come from the germline V gene (reference sequence). There are 14 residues in the CDR3. Full variable domain (remainder filled in from reference TRBV30 and TRBJ1-2): SQTIHQWPATLVQPVGSPLSLECTVEGTSNPNLYWYRQAAGRGLQLLFYSVGIGQISSEVPQNLSASRPQDRQFILSSKKLLLSDSGFYLCAWSTQIDRVGYTFGSGTRLTVV.

The chain recombines TRBV19 with TRBJ2-3; 7 bases match TRBD2. The CDR3 covers 14 residues. V lost 5 bases to trimming and J lost 3 bases; unmatched junction nucleotides: 5. The germline V gene encodes CDR1 LNHDA and CDR2 SQIVND (reference sequence). The CDR3 sequence is CASSEGGSTDTQYF. The CDR3 nucleotides are TGTGCCAGTAGTGAGGGCGGGAGTACAGATACGCAGTATTTT.

V gene TRBV5-4 combines with J gene TRBJ2-3; D is uncertain. Trimming pared 6 bases from V and 5 bases from J, leaving 10 bases between. Germline CDR1 SGHNT, CDR2 YYREEE (reference sequence). This CDR3 is 12 amino acids long. CDR3 sequence (DNA): TGTGCCAGCAACTCCTGGCAAGATACGCAGTATTTT. It specifies CASNSWQDTQYF. The full variable domain, its missing parts supplied by reference TRBV5-4 and TRBJ2-3, is ETGVTQSPTHLIKTRGQQVTLRCSSQSGHNTVSWYQQALGQGPQFIFQYYREEENGRGNFPPRFSGLQFPNYSSELNVNALELDDSALYLCASNSWQDTQYFGPGTRLTVL.

In the case of this clone: The junction and the germline gene differ at one end; a read error may be behind it. This chain links TRBV7-2 with TRBJ1-5; D not certain. This CDR3 is built from 12 residues. Germline CDR1 SGHTA, CDR2 FQGNSA. The CDR3 sequence is CASSLDTTPSAF. CDR3 nucleotides: TGTGCCAGCAGCTTAGACACCACCCCTTCGGCATTT. Using reference TRBV7-2 and TRBJ1-5 for the parts outside the CDR3, the full variable domain is GAGVSQSPSNKVTEKGKDVELRCDPISGHTALYWYRQSLGQGLEFLIYFQGNSAPDKSGLPSDRFSAERTGGSVSTLTIQRTQQEDSAVYLCASSLDTTPSAFGDGTRLSIL.

The chain couples TRBV11-1 to TRBJ2-3; 11 bases align to TRBD2. The CDR3 loop spans 17 amino acids. Trimming took 2 bases from V and 4 from J; bases not matched to a gene: 8. Germline CDR1 reads SGHAT; CDR2 reads FQDESV (reference sequence). This CDR3 reads CASSLSRLAGSPDTQYF. The CDR3 nucleotides read TGTGCCAGCAGCTTATCCCGACTAGCGGGATCCCCAGATACGCAGTATTTT. The variable domain in full, completed from reference TRBV11-1 and TRBJ2-3, reads EAEVAQSPRYKITEKSQAVAFWCDPISGHATLYWYRQILGQGPELLVQFQDESVVDDSQLPKDRFSAERLKGVDSTLKIQPAELGDSAMYLCASSLSRLAGSPDTQYFGPGTRLTVL.

CDR3 sequence (DNA): TGTGCCAGTAGTATAGCCGGGACAGACACAGATACGCAGTATTTT. Amino acid sequence: CASSIAGTDTDTQYF. The chain recombines TRBV19 with TRBJ2-3; the match to TRBD1 covers 7 bases. The germline V gene encodes CDR1 LNHDA and CDR2 SQIVND (reference sequence). V shed 1 base and J 2 bases; nucleotides not matched to a gene: 3. CDR3 length: 15 residues.

J is TRBJ2-2 and V is TRBV5-6; no clear D. V was cut by 5 bases and J by 4 bases, with 6 bases left in between. The CDR3 extends over 12 amino acids. From germline, CDR1 is SGHDT and CDR2 YYEEEE. The CDR3 DNA sequence: TGTGCCAGCAGTTTGTTCACCGGGGAGCTGTTTTTT. The encoded protein is CASSLFTGELFF.

This clone was detected once. This sequence joins TRBV11-3 and TRBJ2-1; maybe TRBD2 (7 bases). The germline V and J ends were trimmed by 5 bases and 4 bases, with 18 bases remaining between them. The V gene's germline CDR1 is SGHNT and CDR2 YENEEA. This CDR3 has 16 residues. CDR3 loop: CASSPGGGGKYNEQFF. The CDR3 bases are TGTGCCAGCAGCCCTGGGGGGGGCGGGAAGTACAATGAGCAGTTCTTC.

This chain uses TRBV27 with TRBJ1-5; D not resolved. CDR3 length equals 17 residues. V lost 4 bases and J 1 base, leaving 17 bases between the germline ends. CDR1 is MNHEY, CDR2 SMNVEV, per germline (reference sequence). The CDR3 coding sequence is TGTGCCAGCAGTTCCCTACTCCGCGGAGGGAGCAATCAGCCCCAGCATTTT. Protein: CASSSLLRGGSNQPQHF.

The CDR3 nucleotides read TGTGCCAGCAGCGTCACCACCGGGGGGCACAATGAGCAGTTCTTC. Residues: CASSVTTGGHNEQFF. This chain links TRBV9 with TRBJ2-1; D may be TRBD2 (7 bases). CDR3 length: 15 residues. Germline V CDR1 and CDR2: SGDLS, YYNGEE. Trimming removed 2 bases from V and 5 bases from J, with 14 bases in between.

The chain employs TRBV27 and TRBJ1-1; D gene uncertain. Per germline, CDR1 MNHEY and CDR2 SMNVEV (reference sequence). The CDR3 has 15 residues. The ends were cut back, 6 bases at V and 1 base at J, with 15 bases in the middle. CDR3 sequence reads: CASSLEPSGNTEAFF. CDR3 sequence (DNA): TGTGCCAGCAGCTTGGAGCCCTCGGGGAACACTGAAGCTTTCTTT.

The V gene is TRBV7-9, the J gene TRBJ2-7; D is ambiguous. V was cut by 7 bases and J by 2 bases, with 12 bases left in between. Germline V CDR1 and CDR2: SEHNR, FQNEAQ (reference sequence). The CDR3 covers 13 residues. The CDR3 is CASTGGDTYEQYF. In DNA form, the CDR3 reads TGTGCCAGCACCGGTGGAGACACCTACGAGCAGTACTTC.

The CDR3 DNA sequence: TGTGCCAGCAGCGTAGCAGGATCAACAGGGGGCACAGATACGCAGTATTTT. Its protein product is CASSVAGSTGGTDTQYF. J is TRBJ2-3 and V is TRBV9; 7 nucleotides align to TRBD1. Looked up from germline, CDR1 is SGDLS and CDR2 is YYNGEE. V lost 0 bases, J lost 1 base, and 8 bases stayed unmatched. The CDR3 has 17 amino acids. The full variable domain, rest sourced from reference TRBV9 and TRBJ2-3, is DSGVTQTPKHLITATGQRVTLRCSPRSGDLSVYWYQQSLDQGLQFLIQYYNGEERAKGNILERFSAQQFPDLHSELNLSSLELGDSALYFCASSVAGSTGGTDTQYFGPGTRLTVL.

This chain joins TRBV7-9 and TRBJ2-2, with 9 nucleotides matching TRBD2. Germline V gene lookup returns CDR1 SEHNR and CDR2 FQNEAQ (reference sequence). This CDR3 is 14 amino acids long. V gave up 7 bases and J gave up 7 bases; unmatched junction bases: 7. CDR3 sequence reads: CASMRTSEGGELFF. The CDR3 coding sequence is TGTGCCAGCATGCGGACTAGCGAAGGCGGGGAGCTGTTTTTT.

This clone has a single count. V is TRBV19 and J is TRBJ1-4; D gene uncertain. Per germline, CDR1 LNHDA and CDR2 SQIVND (reference sequence). V was trimmed by 3 bases and J by 5 bases, leaving 13 bases between them. This CDR3 spans 15 amino acids. The CDR3 here is CASSILVGLNEKLFF. In DNA, the CDR3 is TGTGCCAGTAGTATCTTAGTAGGTTTGAATGAAAAACTGTTTTTT.

The CDR3 sequence: CATREARGDQPQHF. In DNA, the CDR3 is TGTGCCACCAGGGAGGCCAGGGGGGATCAGCCCCAGCATTTT. V gene TRBV15 combines with J gene TRBJ1-5, with TRBD1 identical over 7 bases. Germline trimming cut 6 bases from V and 5 bases from J; bases unmatched to any gene: 7. This CDR3 region has 14 residues. Germline loops: CDR1 LNHNV, CDR2 YYDKDF (reference sequence).

On this clone: One end of the junction fails to match germline, which may point to a read error. Other DNA sequences in the same sample also yield this CDR3. The CDR3 DNA reads as TGCGCCAGCAGCCAAGCCGCCGTTGGAGGGCTTATCTATGGCTATACCTTC. Its protein is CASSQAAVGGLIYGYTF. The V and J genes are TRBV4-1 and TRBJ1-2; D gene unclear. Germline V gives CDR1 MGHRA, CDR2 YSYEKL. The CDR3 contains 17 residues.

The chain combines TRBV14 with TRBJ2-1, with TRBD2 matching 10 bases. V dropped 4 bases and J dropped 6; count of bases not matched to a gene: 6. Germline V CDR1 and CDR2: SGHDN, FVKESK. The CDR3 totals 15 residues. CDR3 bases: TGTGCCAGCAGCCCCTTCGGACTAGCGGCCAATGAGCAGTTCTTC. This translates into CASSPFGLAANEQFF.

The rearrangement links TRBV4-1 to TRBJ2-3; TRBD2 aligns across 7 bases. The V and J ends lost 0 bases and 0 bases, in that order; junction bases with no gene match: 6. The CDR3 has 17 residues. The germline gives CDR1 MGHRA, CDR2 YSYEKL. The CDR3 DNA reads TGCGCCAGCAGCCAAGATTCCAGCGGGATAAGCACAGATACGCAGTATTTT. Translation gives CASSQDSSGISTDTQYF.

This clone was recorded only once. CDR3 protein: CASSFRSKKLQDYEQYF. The DNA of the CDR3 is TGTGCCAGCAGTTTTCGCTCCAAGAAACTTCAAGACTACGAGCAGTACTTC. V gene TRBV28 combines with J gene TRBJ2-7, with unresolved D. The V gene's germline CDR1 is MDHEN and CDR2 SYDVKM. The CDR3 has 17 residues. The ends were cut back, 3 bases at V and 3 bases at J, with 21 bases in the middle. The entire variable domain, with the rest obtained from reference TRBV28 and TRBJ2-7, is as follows: DVKVTQSSRYLVKRTGEKVFLECVQDMDHENMFWYRQDPGLGLRLIYFSYDVKMKEKGDIPEGYSVSREKKERFSLILESASTNQTSMYLCASSFRSKKLQDYEQYFGPGTRLTVT.